This TCR beta chain was found in a study of shared clonotypes between healthy human individuals. Using roughly 200 ng DNA, tens of thousands of T cell genomes, the sorted-subset replicate PCRs were run. Some clones are missing from TCRdb's copy, which holds only in-frame ones; the method was immunoSEQ multiplex PCR. Of about a million clones in the sample, under 80% are singletons; the top ten hold 1.5%. In regard to this clone: Antigen specificity is unknown.

Whole-study results and caveats: Rarefaction gave evidence that sorted-subset sequencing remained incomplete despite large depth.

The sequence derives from a man between 18 and 29 years old in good health. Sequencing was done on a sample of memory CD4+ T cells sorted from blood. Subset defined: CD45RA-negative fraction.

The DNA for the CDR3 is TGTGCCAGCAGCCCTAGACGGACCGGGGAGCTGTTTTTT. Translating it yields CASSPRRTGELFF. The J gene is TRBJ2-2, the V gene TRBV11-3, with D hard to call. CDR1 is SGHNT, CDR2 YENEEA, per germline. V was clipped by 5 bases and J by 5 bases, with 9 bases between them. The CDR3 is 13 residues long.